This T cell receptor beta chain was sequenced in a study of PD-1 and CTLA-4 blockade in melanoma. The data were produced by immunoSEQ multiplex PCR, yet TCRdb's version contains in-frame clones alone and is incomplete. This table has 20,000 to 25,000 clones, 88% appearing once. V gave up 0 bases and J gave up 0 bases, with 12 bases separating them. Germline lookup yields CDR1 LGHDT and CDR2 YNNKEL (reference sequence). The CDR3 is 16 amino acids. The chain recombines TRBV3-1 (or the pseudogene TRBV3-2) with TRBJ2-7, with D possibly being TRBD1 (5 bases). The sequence came from a human donor with melanoma. Sequenced here: CD8+ T cells from peripheral blood, sampled before anti-PD-1 treatment. Here the CDR3 reads CASSQEGAENSYEQYF. DNA of the CDR3: TGTGCCAGCAGCCAAGAAGGGGCGGAGAACTCCTACGAGCAGTACTTC.